The clone carrying this TCR beta chain was detected only a few times. This sample is part of a study of shared clonotypes between healthy human individuals. Assay used: immunoSEQ multiplex PCR; TCRdb lists only in-frame clones, some missing. The table has under 1,100,000 clones, approximately 80% seen once. Sequenced material: memory CD4+ T cells from PBMCs. Subset reported: CD45RA-negative fraction. The clonotype originates from a man between 18 and 29 years old in good health. Some clones in this sample may be carry-over from other donors' samples.

CDR3 DNA sequence: TGTGCCTGGAGTGGTGGGACCGTTAGCAATCAGCCCCAGCATTTT. Its translation is CAWSGGTVSNQPQHF. The chain has TRBV30 and TRBJ1-5; a weak D match, TRBD1 (5 bases). V shed 1 base and J shed 0 bases, with 10 bases lying between them. The CDR3 length is 15 residues. CDR1 is GTSNPN and CDR2 is SVGIG in the germline V gene (reference sequence).